The 30 T cell receptor beta chains reported below all come from one sample, sequenced in a study of CD8+ T cells in alopecia areata. Sequencing templates came from extracted RNA that was reverse transcribed into cDNA. Profiled with immunoSEQ multiplex PCR; TCRdb holds only in-frame clones, not every one. The table shows 250,000 to 350,000 clones, with 60% occurring only once. Noted treatment: oral pan-JAK inhibitor, 5-10 mg twice daily. Sequenced here: CD4+ T cells sorted from blood, sampled between weeks 51 and 52, from a patient treated with tofacitinib. Every receptor here comes from a human donor with alopecia areata.

CDR3 residues: CAISRESGYGYTF. Here the CDR3 DNA reads TGTGCCATCAGCAGGGAGTCAGGATATGGCTACACCTTC. The J gene is TRBJ1-2, the V gene TRBV10-3; possibly TRBD1 for D (5 bases). Germline CDR1 is ENHRY and CDR2 is SYGVKD. The CDR3 has 13 amino acids. Between the trimmed V and J ends, which lost 6 bases and 5 bases, there was a span of 13 bases.

The table lists this clone with a few counts. V is TRBV30 and J is TRBJ2-7, with 10 bases fitting TRBD1. The trim removed 8 bases at V and 4 bases at J, leaving 11 bases unmatched. The CDR3 totals 14 residues. Looked up from germline, CDR1 is GTSNPN and CDR2 is SVGIG (reference sequence). This CDR3 reads CALTPGQGLYEQYF. CDR3 DNA: TGTGCCCTAACCCCGGGACAGGGGTTATACGAGCAGTACTTC.

This clone was counted between two and nine times. The rearrangement links TRBV2 to TRBJ2-5, with D perhaps matching TRBD1 (6 bases). The germline V and J ends were trimmed by 3 bases and 5 bases, with 10 bases remaining between them. This CDR3 is 13 amino acids long. From germline, CDR1 is SNHLY and CDR2 FYNNEI. CDR3 sequence (DNA): TGTGCCAGCAGTGACAGGGGATTCGAGACCCAGTACTTC. Translation gives CASSDRGFETQYF. Looking up the rest from reference TRBV2 and TRBJ2-5 gives the full variable domain: EPEVTQTPSHQVTQMGQEVILRCVPISNHLYFYWYRQILGQKVEFLVSFYNNEISEKSEIFDDQFSVERPDGSNFTLKIRSTKLEDSAMYFCASSDRGFETQYFGPGTRLLVL.

The CDR3 coding sequence is TGTGCCACCAGCAGAGAGCAGGGTCAGGGAGGTGGCTACACCTTC. It specifies CATSREQGQGGGYTF. The rearrangement uses TRBV15 and TRBJ1-2; perhaps TRBD1 as D (5 bases). The germline gives CDR1 LNHNV, CDR2 YYDKDF (reference sequence). V was clipped by 0 bases and J by 7 bases, with 15 bases between them. The CDR3 sequence is 15 residues long.

Concerning this clone: Other DNA variants within this sample encode the same CDR3. The chain links TRBV29-1 to TRBJ2-5, with TRBD2 as a possible D gene (5 bases). Per germline, CDR1 SQVTM and CDR2 ANQGSEA. The CDR3 is 10 amino acids. V was shortened by 4 bases and J by 5 bases, with 5 bases between the two germline ends. The CDR3 sequence: CSVGRETQYF. As DNA, the CDR3 is TGCAGCGTTGGGAGGGAGACCCAGTACTTC.

This clone was seen just once. This chain connects TRBV5-1 to TRBJ2-5; possible D gene TRBD2, 5 bases. The CDR3 contains 13 residues. Germline lookup yields CDR1 SGHRS and CDR2 YFSETQ. The V end was cut by 4 bases, the J end by 1 base, with 8 bases between. The CDR3 bases are TGCGCCAGCAGCATACTAGTCCAAGAGACCCAGTACTTC. It codes for CASSILVQETQYF.

This clone was counted between two and nine times. The V and J genes are TRBV9 and TRBJ2-3, with 14 bases fitting TRBD2. The CDR3 covers 15 residues. CDR1 and CDR2 from the germline V gene are SGDLS and YYNGEE. Unmatched junction bases numbered 1, after V lost 4 bases and J lost 3 bases. CDR3 sequence reads: CASSWTSGGTDTQYF. The CDR3 region has the DNA TGTGCCAGCAGCTGGACTAGCGGGGGGACAGATACGCAGTATTTT.

The chain couples TRBV7-2 to TRBJ1-6; 9 bases are a match to TRBD1. With 5 bases clipped from V and 7 bases from J, the junction kept 3 bases outside the gene matches. CDR3 length equals 14 residues. Germline V CDR1 and CDR2: SGHTA, FQGNSA. CDR3 DNA sequence: TGTGCCAGCAGCGGGACAGGGAACAATTCACCCCTCCACTTT. This sequence encodes CASSGTGNNSPLHF.

The V gene is TRBV9, the J gene TRBJ2-7; D perhaps matches TRBD1 (6 bases). The V gene lost 3 bases and the J gene lost 2 bases, with 12 bases spanning the gap. Looked up from germline, CDR1 is SGDLS and CDR2 is YYNGEE. CDR3 length: 14 amino acids. The CDR3: CASSARTETYEQYF. CDR3 nucleotides: TGTGCCAGCAGCGCTCGGACAGAGACCTACGAGCAGTACTTC.

The chain uses TRBV19 and TRBJ1-5; no reliable D call. There are 13 residues in the CDR3. Trimming took 8 bases from V and 2 from J, leaving 10 bases between them. Germline CDR1 is LNHDA and CDR2 is SQIVND (reference sequence). The CDR3 reads CASQYGGNQPQHF. Here the CDR3 DNA reads TGTGCCAGTCAATACGGGGGCAATCAGCCCCAGCATTTT.

CDR3 amino acids: CASSLVAGVGGYF. CDR3 DNA: TGTGCCAGCAGTTTGGTAGCGGGGGTCGGGGGGTACTTC. The chain employs TRBV27 and TRBJ2-4; 9 bases are a match to TRBD2. Germline loops: CDR1 MNHEY, CDR2 SMNVEV (reference sequence). Trimming took 3 bases from V and 15 from J; bases not matched to a gene: 9. The CDR3 is 13 residues long.

This clone came up a few times. The chain joins TRBV7-2 to TRBJ2-2; D not certain. The CDR3 length is 14 residues. V lost 4 bases, J lost 3 bases, and 9 bases lay in between. CDR1 and CDR2 (germline): SGHTA, FQGNSA. CDR3 in amino acids: CASSSSGYTGELFF. The CDR3 DNA reads TGTGCCAGCAGCTCCAGTGGGTACACCGGGGAGCTGTTTTTT.

The rearrangement links TRBV7-2 to TRBJ2-7; a weak D match, TRBD1 (5 bases). Germline CDR1 reads SGHTA; CDR2 reads FQGNSA. The CDR3 totals 15 residues. V was cut by 5 bases and J by 2 bases, with 16 bases left in between. The CDR3 bases are TGTGCCAGCAGCGCAAAACCAGGGATCCCCTACGAGCAGTACTTC. Encoded protein: CASSAKPGIPYEQYF.

This clone has more than one count but fewer than ten. The chain recombines TRBV6-1 with TRBJ2-5; a possible D gene is TRBD1 (6 bases). This CDR3 spans 13 amino acids. V gave up 11 bases and J gave up 5 bases, with 18 bases separating them. Germline V gene lookup returns CDR1 MNHNS and CDR2 SASEGT. In DNA form, the CDR3 reads TGTGCCCTCCAAACCTTAACAGGGGAGACCCAGTACTTC. Translation: CALQTLTGETQYF.

This clone was counted between two and nine times. The chain joins TRBV6-5 to TRBJ1-6; tentative D call: TRBD1 (6 bases). The germline CDR1 and CDR2 sequences are MNHEY and SVGAGI. The CDR3 runs to 14 residues. V was clipped by 5 bases and J by 11 bases, with 16 bases between them. The CDR3: CASSPSGGLTPLHF. The CDR3 DNA reads TGTGCCAGCAGTCCCTCGGGGGGGCTTACACCCCTCCACTTT.

The chain employs TRBV30 and TRBJ2-7, with 7 bases fitting TRBD2. Trimming cost V 4 bases and J 7 bases; bases outside gene matches: 7. Germline V CDR1 and CDR2: GTSNPN, SVGIG (reference sequence). The CDR3 spans 12 residues. CDR3 sequence (DNA): TGTGCCTGGAATAGCGGGCTACGGGAGCAGTACTTC. Its translation is CAWNSGLREQYF.

This rearrangement joins TRBV29-1 to TRBJ1-2, with 7 bases lining up with TRBD1. CDR3 size: 13 residues. The V gene's germline CDR1 is SQVTM and CDR2 ANQGSEA. J gave up 7 bases and V 5 bases, and 10 bases lay outside the gene matches. The chain's CDR3 is CSVLPTGYRGYTF. The DNA for the CDR3 is TGCAGCGTTCTCCCGACAGGGTACCGTGGCTACACCTTC.

This chain joins TRBV2 and TRBJ1-4; D unclear. In germline, CDR1 is SNHLY, CDR2 FYNNEI. This CDR3 is built from 19 residues. V dropped 1 base and J dropped 7 bases, with 25 bases sitting between them. The CDR3 spells CASSEVSQRRRPLFEKLFF. The CDR3 DNA follows: TGTGCCAGCAGTGAAGTTTCTCAACGTCGACGGCCATTATTTGAAAAACTGTTTTTT.

This clone was counted once. V gene TRBV30 combines with J gene TRBJ2-7; TRBD1 matches at 7 bases. The CDR3 is 13 residues long. The germline gives CDR1 GTSNPN, CDR2 SVGIG (reference sequence). Trimming at V came to 0 bases and at J to 6 bases, leaving 5 bases not matched to a gene. CDR3 in DNA: TGTGCCTGGAGTGTACGACAGGGTACCGAGCAGTACTTC. Its protein product is CAWSVRQGTEQYF.

The chain employs TRBV14 and TRBJ1-6, with D maybe TRBD1 (6 bases). This CDR3 has 14 amino acids. CDR1 is SGHDN, CDR2 FVKESK, per germline. Trimming removed 3 bases from V and 8 bases from J, with 11 bases in between. The CDR3 nucleotides read TGTGCCAGCAGCCAGGGGGCTATGTATTCACCCCTCCACTTT. Encoded protein: CASSQGAMYSPLHF.

Written as DNA, the CDR3 is TGTGCCAGCAGTTCCCCTGCGGTTGGGGGTTGGACTGAAGCTTTCTTT. The encoded protein is CASSSPAVGGWTEAFF. The gene calls are TRBV6-5 and TRBJ1-1; weak D call: TRBD1 (5 bases). Germline V gene lookup returns CDR1 MNHEY and CDR2 SVGAGI. Trimming removed 4 bases from V and 5 bases from J, with 20 bases in between. The CDR3 runs to 16 residues.

V is TRBV5-1 and J is TRBJ2-5; 7 bases align to TRBD1. The germline V gene encodes CDR1 SGHRS and CDR2 YFSETQ. V dropped 2 bases and J dropped 5; count of bases not matched to a gene: 6. The CDR3 is 14 amino acids. The CDR3 nucleotides read TGCGCCAGCAGCTTACAGGGGAGTGGGGAGACCCAGTACTTC. Its protein is CASSLQGSGETQYF.

In nucleotides, the CDR3 is TGTGCCAGCACAGGCCCCACTGAAGCTTTCTTT. Translating gives CASTGPTEAFF. The rearrangement uses TRBV2 and TRBJ1-1; D gene uncertain. V lost 7 bases and J lost 4, with 7 bases in between. The CDR3 consists of 11 residues. CDR1 SNHLY and CDR2 FYNNEI come from the germline V gene. Together with reference TRBV2 and TRBJ1-1, the CDR3 gives the full variable domain: EPEVTQTPSHQVTQMGQEVILRCVPISNHLYFYWYRQILGQKVEFLVSFYNNEISEKSEIFDDQFSVERPDGSNFTLKIRSTKLEDSAMYFCASTGPTEAFFGQGTRLTVV.

The rearrangement links TRBV30 to TRBJ2-1; 8 bases match TRBD2. Germline V gene lookup returns CDR1 GTSNPN and CDR2 SVGIG (reference sequence). The CDR3 sequence is 14 residues long. J lost 2 bases, V lost 3 bases, and 3 bases had no gene match. CDR3 coding DNA: TGTGCCTGGAGCGGGGGACTAGCCTACAATGAGCAGTTCTTC. This sequence encodes CAWSGGLAYNEQFF.

This clone appeared once. This chain uses TRBV7-9 with TRBJ2-7, with TRBD1 as a possible D gene (6 bases). In germline, CDR1 is SEHNR, CDR2 FQNEAQ (reference sequence). V was clipped by 5 bases and J by 5 bases, with 16 bases between them. This CDR3 is built from 14 residues. CDR3 amino acids: CASSPRTVLHEQYF. The CDR3 coding sequence is TGTGCCAGCAGCCCTCGGACAGTTCTGCACGAGCAGTACTTC.

There are a few counts of this clone. The chain uses TRBV30 and TRBJ1-4, with D unclear. The germline CDR1 and CDR2 sequences are GTSNPN and SVGIG (reference sequence). V lost 2 bases and J 9 bases, leaving 10 bases between the germline ends. This CDR3 spans 12 amino acids. The CDR3 loop reads CAWSPTGKKLFF. DNA for the CDR3: TGTGCCTGGAGTCCTACGGGGAAAAAACTGTTTTTT.

V and J are TRBV29-1 and TRBJ2-7; possible D gene TRBD1, 6 bases. CDR1 and CDR2 (germline): SQVTM, ANQGSEA. This CDR3 is built from 14 residues. Trimming left V 6 bases short and J 4 bases short, with 19 bases between. The CDR3 bases are TGCAGCGTCAAGGGTTCAGGGGTTGTTTACGAGCAGTACTTC. Translating it yields CSVKGSGVVYEQYF.

The chain carries TRBV9 and TRBJ2-7; D might be TRBD1 (7 bases). Per germline, CDR1 SGDLS and CDR2 YYNGEE. The CDR3 has 13 amino acids. Trimming removed 4 bases from V and 4 bases from J, with 12 bases in between. CDR3: CASSPQGRYEQYF. DNA of the CDR3: TGTGCCAGCAGCCCACAGGGGAGGTACGAGCAGTACTTC.

The chain has TRBV9 and TRBJ1-6; D not certain. Trimming took 1 base from V and 0 from J, leaving 11 bases between them. The CDR3 totals 17 residues. Per the germline V gene, CDR1 is SGDLS and CDR2 is YYNGEE. As DNA, the CDR3 is TGTGCCAGCAGCGTAAGTTGGCAGAGCTCCTATAATTCACCCCTCCACTTT. Amino acids: CASSVSWQSSYNSPLHF.

The sample holds a few counts of this clone. CDR3 protein: CASSLMTGHYGYTF. The CDR3 DNA reads TGTGCCAGCAGCTTAATGACAGGGCACTATGGCTACACCTTC. This sequence joins TRBV7-9 and TRBJ1-2; TRBD1 agrees at 7 bases. V lost 2 bases, J lost 3 bases, and 3 bases stayed unmatched. This CDR3 comprises 14 residues. Germline CDR1 SEHNR, CDR2 FQNEAQ (reference sequence).